This TCR beta chain was obtained from a study of cytomegalovirus exposure and HLA in healthy donors. Assay: immunoSEQ multiplex PCR; the TCRdb copy retains only in-frame clones and omits some. The data contain 40,000 to 55,000 clones, approximately 93% of them seen just once; the ten biggest clones take up approximately 2.1%. Germline lookup yields CDR1 LNHDA and CDR2 SQIVND (reference sequence). Trimming shortened V by 6 bases and J by 1 base, and 6 bases separated the two germline ends. The CDR3 consists of 12 residues. Study results and limitations: It was confirmed in vitro that three of the CMV-associated chains were specific for CMV antigens.

Comment on this clone: Its antigen is undetermined.

The J gene is TRBJ1-1, the V gene TRBV19; D unresolved. Sequencing was carried out using PBMCs. The clonotype was recovered from a woman aged 18 to 35 in good health and CMV-seronegative. This chain's CDR3 is CASRAGNTEAFF. The CDR3, as DNA: TGTGCCAGTAGGGCGGGGAACACTGAAGCTTTCTTT.